Below are 16 T cell receptor beta chains sequenced from a single sample in a study of CD8 T cell repertoires and HIV-1 epitope variants. Their recognized antigens are unknown. Produced via immunoSEQ multiplex PCR; TCRdb's table is partial and in-frame only. This table has under 3,000 clones, about 63% appearing once. Sample: cultured CD8+ T cells derived from PBMCs. All receptors come from a male donor with HIV.

The chain carries TRBV5-4 and TRBJ1-2, with 8 bases matching TRBD1. The germline V gene encodes CDR1 SGHNT and CDR2 YYREEE (reference sequence). This CDR3 is built from 16 residues. V was pared by 4 bases and J by 0 bases, with 8 bases of the junction left unmatched. CDR3 sequence (DNA): TGTGCCAGCAGCCCCTGGGACAGGCCCGCTAACTATGGCTACACCTTC. Amino acids: CASSPWDRPANYGYTF. The entire variable domain, with the rest obtained from reference TRBV5-4 and TRBJ1-2, is as follows: ETGVTQSPTHLIKTRGQQVTLRCSSQSGHNTVSWYQQALGQGPQFIFQYYREEENGRGNFPPRFSGLQFPNYSSELNVNALELDDSALYLCASSPWDRPANYGYTFGSGTRLTVV.

This clone turned up a few times. V gene TRBV28 combines with J gene TRBJ1-1, with D hard to call. The ends were cut back, 6 bases at V and 1 base at J, with 9 bases in the middle. This CDR3 contains 13 residues. Germline CDR1 reads MDHEN; CDR2 reads SYDVKM. In DNA, the CDR3 is TGTGCCAGCAGAATCAAACCGAACACTGAAGCTTTCTTT. Encoded protein: CASRIKPNTEAFF.

This clone has just a few counts. The chain joins TRBV30 to TRBJ2-7, with 10 nucleotides matching TRBD1. CDR1 GTSNPN and CDR2 SVGIG come from the germline V gene (reference sequence). Trimming cost V 2 bases and J 5 bases; bases outside gene matches: 6. The CDR3 extends over 14 amino acids. This CDR3 reads CAWSTGTGANEQYF. The CDR3 DNA follows: TGTGCCTGGAGTACCGGGACAGGGGCGAACGAGCAGTACTTC.

The chain joins TRBV5-6 to TRBJ2-7; tentative D call: TRBD1 (6 bases). Deletions cut 0 bases from V and 0 bases from J, with 10 bases between. The CDR3 is 15 residues long. Germline V lookup: CDR1 SGHDT, CDR2 YYEEEE. CDR3 DNA: TGTGCCAGCAGCTTGGGAAACAGGGTCTCCTACGAGCAGTACTTC. Amino acid sequence: CASSLGNRVSYEQYF. Looking up the rest from reference TRBV5-6 and TRBJ2-7 gives the full variable domain: DAGVTQSPTHLIKTRGQQVTLRCSPKSGHDTVSWYQQALGQGPQFIFQYYEEEERQRGNFPDRFSGHQFPNYSSELNVNALLLGDSALYLCASSLGNRVSYEQYFGPGTRLTVT.

This rearrangement joins TRBV7-2 to TRBJ2-7, with TRBD2 matching 10 bases. Germline V CDR1 and CDR2: SGHTA, FQGNSA. CDR3 length: 15 amino acids. The junction had 7 bases not matched to a gene; V was cut back by 4 bases and J by 4 bases. The CDR3: CASSSRGGLAYEQYF. Here the CDR3 DNA reads TGTGCCAGCAGCTCCAGGGGGGGACTAGCGTACGAGCAGTACTTC.

V is TRBV16 and J is TRBJ1-2; D is uncertain. The germline V gene encodes CDR1 KGHSY and CDR2 FQNENV. This CDR3 contains 13 residues. V was trimmed by 5 bases and J by 2 bases, leaving 9 bases between them. The CDR3 is CASSVTRNYGYTF. In DNA, the CDR3 is TGTGCCAGCAGCGTAACCAGAAACTATGGCTACACCTTC.

The chain couples TRBV29-1 to TRBJ1-4, with D possibly TRBD1 on 5 matching bases. The V gene's germline CDR1 is SQVTM and CDR2 ANQGSEA. V was clipped by 0 bases and J by 7 bases, with 12 bases between them. CDR3 length: 14 amino acids. The DNA for the CDR3 is TGCAGCGTTGAAGATTATGCTGGGGGTGAAAAACTGTTTTTT. This gives the protein CSVEDYAGGEKLFF.

This rearrangement joins TRBV27 to TRBJ2-3, with D unclear. CDR1 and CDR2 from the germline V gene are MNHEY and SMNVEV (reference sequence). The CDR3 runs 13 residues. Trimming took off 4 bases at V and 1 base at J, with 6 bases between the two ends. Here the CDR3 DNA reads TGTGCCAGCAGTTCGTGGGGCACAGATACGCAGTATTTT. This encodes CASSSWGTDTQYF.

This clone was counted a single time. The chain uses TRBV25-1 and TRBJ1-2; tentative D call: TRBD1 (5 bases). Per germline, CDR1 MGHDK and CDR2 SYGVNS. This CDR3 has 13 amino acids. Trimming stripped 6 bases from V and 7 bases from J, with 15 bases between. This CDR3 is CASRLTGGGGYTF. The CDR3 bases are TGTGCCAGCAGACTTACGGGGGGGGGTGGCTACACCTTC.

The rearrangement links TRBV28 to TRBJ2-7; TRBD2 agrees at 11 bases. The CDR3 has 15 residues. The germline CDR1 and CDR2 sequences are MDHEN and SYDVKM. V shed 3 bases and J 5 bases; nucleotides not matched to a gene: 6. CDR3 nucleotides: TGTGCCAGCAGTTTCCCTAGCGGGGGGAGAGACGAGCAGTACTTC. Protein product: CASSFPSGGRDEQYF.

The chain carries TRBV2 and TRBJ1-5, with D tentatively TRBD1 (5 bases). The CDR3 contains 14 residues. Germline V CDR1 and CDR2: SNHLY, FYNNEI. The V gene lost 6 bases and the J gene lost 7 bases, with 16 bases spanning the gap. DNA of the CDR3: TGTGCCAGCAGCCCGAACAGGTTACAACAGCCCCAGCATTTT. It translates to CASSPNRLQQPQHF.

This clone was seen more than once but under ten times. The chain employs TRBV6-5 and TRBJ2-3, with TRBD2 as a possible D gene (5 bases). The CDR3 has 14 residues. Trimming removed 5 bases from V and 8 bases from J, with 17 bases in between. Germline CDR1 and CDR2: MNHEY and SVGAGI. The CDR3 nucleotides read TGTGCCAGCAGTCCTGGACTGAGAGACGGTACGCAGTATTTT. Its translation: CASSPGLRDGTQYF.

DNA for the CDR3: TGTGCCAGCAGCCGACCCTACAATGAGCAGTTCTTC. Translating gives CASSRPYNEQFF. The chain is built from TRBV6-6 and TRBJ2-1; D not certain. The CDR3 sequence is 12 residues long. Between the trimmed V and J ends, which lost 6 bases and 2 bases, there was a span of 5 bases. Germline V lookup: CDR1 MNHNY, CDR2 SVGAGI (reference sequence).

The rearrangement joins TRBV10-2 to TRBJ2-1; TRBD1 is a possible D gene (6 bases). V lost 5 bases and J 7 bases, leaving 6 bases between the germline ends. From germline, CDR1 is WSHSY and CDR2 SAAADI. The length of the CDR3 is 11 residues. CDR3 coding DNA: TGCGCCAGCAGTACAGGGAATGAGCAGTTCTTC. It codes for CASSTGNEQFF.

The chain combines TRBV5-4 with TRBJ1-2; 10 nucleotides line up with TRBD1. This CDR3 comprises 15 residues. With V trimmed by 3 bases and J by 6 bases, 8 bases remained unmatched. Germline V CDR1 and CDR2: SGHNT, YYREEE (reference sequence). Here the CDR3 DNA reads TGTGCCAGCAGCTGGGTGGGACAGGGGAGGAATGGCTACACCTTC. As protein: CASSWVGQGRNGYTF. Together with reference TRBV5-4 and TRBJ1-2, the CDR3 gives the full variable domain: ETGVTQSPTHLIKTRGQQVTLRCSSQSGHNTVSWYQQALGQGPQFIFQYYREEENGRGNFPPRFSGLQFPNYSSELNVNALELDDSALYLCASSWVGQGRNGYTFGSGTRLTVV.

The J gene is TRBJ2-7, the V gene TRBV18; D possibly corresponds to TRBD2 (6 bases). Germline-derived CDR1 and CDR2 are KGHSH and LQKENI. The V end lost 6 bases, the J end lost 5 bases, and 14 bases lay between the germline ends. This CDR3 region has 13 residues. The CDR3 is CASSPTGGHEQYF. In nucleotides, the CDR3 is TGTGCCAGCTCCCCTACCGGAGGGCACGAGCAGTACTTC.